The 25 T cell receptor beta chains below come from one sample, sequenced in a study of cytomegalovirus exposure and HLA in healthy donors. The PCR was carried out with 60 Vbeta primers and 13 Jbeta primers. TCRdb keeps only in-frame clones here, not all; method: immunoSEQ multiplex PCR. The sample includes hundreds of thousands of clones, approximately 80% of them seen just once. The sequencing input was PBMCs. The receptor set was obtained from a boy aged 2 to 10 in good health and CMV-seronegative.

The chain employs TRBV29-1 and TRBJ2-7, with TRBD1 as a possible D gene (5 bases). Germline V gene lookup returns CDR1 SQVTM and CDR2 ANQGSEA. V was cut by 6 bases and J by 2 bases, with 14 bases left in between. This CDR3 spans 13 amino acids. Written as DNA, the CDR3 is TGCAGCGTGGAGACAGCGTCCACCTACGAGCAGTACTTC. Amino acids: CSVETASTYEQYF.

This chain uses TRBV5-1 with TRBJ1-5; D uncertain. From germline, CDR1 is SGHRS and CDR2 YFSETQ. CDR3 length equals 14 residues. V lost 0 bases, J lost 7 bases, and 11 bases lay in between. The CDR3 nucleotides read TGCGCCAGCAGCTTGGGACCTCGGGAGCAGCCCCAGCATTTT. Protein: CASSLGPREQPQHF.

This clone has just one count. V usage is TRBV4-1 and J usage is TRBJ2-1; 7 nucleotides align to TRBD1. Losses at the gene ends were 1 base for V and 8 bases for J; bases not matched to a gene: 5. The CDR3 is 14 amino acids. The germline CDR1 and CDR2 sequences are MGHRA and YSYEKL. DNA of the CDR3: TGCGCCAGCAGCCAAGTAAAGGGGGCCCATGAGCAGTTCTTC. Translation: CASSQVKGAHEQFF.

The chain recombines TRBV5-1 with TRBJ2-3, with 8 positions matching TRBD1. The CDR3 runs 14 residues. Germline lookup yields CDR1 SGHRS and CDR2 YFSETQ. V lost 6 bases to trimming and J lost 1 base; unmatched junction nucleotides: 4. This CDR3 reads CASTETGGTDTQYF. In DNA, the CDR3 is TGCGCCAGCACCGAGACAGGGGGCACAGATACGCAGTATTTT.

CDR3 sequence: CASSGTGRYTEAFF. CDR3 sequence (DNA): TGTGCCAGCAGTGGGACAGGGAGGTACACTGAAGCTTTCTTT. The chain combines TRBV27 with TRBJ1-1, with TRBD1 matching over 9 bases. The germline gives CDR1 MNHEY, CDR2 SMNVEV (reference sequence). With V trimmed by 5 bases and J by 3 bases, 4 bases remained unmatched. CDR3 length: 14 residues.

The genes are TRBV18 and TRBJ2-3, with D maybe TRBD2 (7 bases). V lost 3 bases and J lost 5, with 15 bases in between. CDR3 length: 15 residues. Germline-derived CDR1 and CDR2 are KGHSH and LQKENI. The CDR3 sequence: CASSPGGQEIDTQYF. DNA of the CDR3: TGTGCCAGCTCACCGGGGGGGCAGGAAATAGATACGCAGTATTTT.

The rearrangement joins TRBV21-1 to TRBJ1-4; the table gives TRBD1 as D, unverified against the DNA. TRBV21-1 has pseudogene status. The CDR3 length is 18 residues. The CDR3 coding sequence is TGTGCCAGCAGCCCCCGGACAGAACCCGTGGGGACTAATGAAAAACTGTTTTTT. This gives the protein CASSPRTEPVGTNEKLFF.

The CDR3 sequence is CASSPRRLNNEQFF. As DNA, the CDR3 is TGTGCCAGCAGTCCAAGGCGGCTTAACAATGAGCAGTTCTTC. The chain couples TRBV11-2 to TRBJ2-1; D unclear. The CDR3 is made up of 14 amino acids. V was shortened by 6 bases and J by 5 bases, with 14 bases between the two germline ends. Germline CDR1 reads SGHAT; CDR2 reads FQNNGV.

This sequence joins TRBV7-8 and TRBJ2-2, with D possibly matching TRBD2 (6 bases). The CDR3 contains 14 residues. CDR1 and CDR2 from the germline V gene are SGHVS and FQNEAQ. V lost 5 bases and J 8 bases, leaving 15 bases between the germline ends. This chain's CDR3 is CASSPSSARGELFF. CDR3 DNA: TGTGCCAGCAGCCCCTCTAGCGCCAGAGGGGAGCTGTTTTTT.

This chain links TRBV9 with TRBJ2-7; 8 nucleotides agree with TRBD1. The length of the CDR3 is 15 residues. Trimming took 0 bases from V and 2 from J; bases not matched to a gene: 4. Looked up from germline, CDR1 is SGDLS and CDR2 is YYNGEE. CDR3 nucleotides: TGTGCCAGCAGCGTAGGTGGGACAGGTACCTACGAGCAGTACTTC. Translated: CASSVGGTGTYEQYF.

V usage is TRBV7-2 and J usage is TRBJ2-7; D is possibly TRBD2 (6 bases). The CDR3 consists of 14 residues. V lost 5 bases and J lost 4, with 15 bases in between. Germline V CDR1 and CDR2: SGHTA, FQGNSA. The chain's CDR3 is CASSIGLTQYEQYF. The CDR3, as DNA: TGTGCCAGCAGCATAGGACTAACCCAATACGAGCAGTACTTC.

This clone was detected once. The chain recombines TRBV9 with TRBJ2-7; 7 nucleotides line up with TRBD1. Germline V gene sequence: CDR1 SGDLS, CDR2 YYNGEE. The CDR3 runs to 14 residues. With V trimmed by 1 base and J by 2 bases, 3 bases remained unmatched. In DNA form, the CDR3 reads TGTGCCAGCAGCGTACAGGGGGATCCCTACGAGCAGTACTTC. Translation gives CASSVQGDPYEQYF. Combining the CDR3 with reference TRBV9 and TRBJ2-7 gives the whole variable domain DSGVTQTPKHLITATGQRVTLRCSPRSGDLSVYWYQQSLDQGLQFLIQYYNGEERAKGNILERFSAQQFPDLHSELNLSSLELGDSALYFCASSVQGDPYEQYFGPGTRLTVT.

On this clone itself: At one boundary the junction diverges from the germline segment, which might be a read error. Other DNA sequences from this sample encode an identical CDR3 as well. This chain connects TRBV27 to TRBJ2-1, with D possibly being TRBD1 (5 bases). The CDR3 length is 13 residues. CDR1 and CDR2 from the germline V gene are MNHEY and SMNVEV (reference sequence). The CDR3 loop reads CASSARTYNEQFF. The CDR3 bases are TGCGCCAGCAGTGCACGGACATACAATGAGCAGTTCTTC.

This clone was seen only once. The CDR3 DNA sequence: TGTGCCTGGAGTGCACCGTGGCAGGGTAAGAACGAGCAGTACTTC. The encoded protein is CAWSAPWQGKNEQYF. The rearrangement links TRBV30 to TRBJ2-7; perhaps TRBD1 as D (5 bases). The CDR3 runs 15 residues. Germline-derived CDR1 and CDR2 are GTSNPN and SVGIG (reference sequence). V gave up 1 base and J gave up 5 bases, with 18 bases separating them. Combining the CDR3 with reference TRBV30 and TRBJ2-7 gives the whole variable domain SQTIHQWPATLVQPVGSPLSLECTVEGTSNPNLYWYRQAAGRGLQLLFYSVGIGQISSEVPQNLSASRPQDRQFILSSKKLLLSDSGFYLCAWSAPWQGKNEQYFGPGTRLTVT.

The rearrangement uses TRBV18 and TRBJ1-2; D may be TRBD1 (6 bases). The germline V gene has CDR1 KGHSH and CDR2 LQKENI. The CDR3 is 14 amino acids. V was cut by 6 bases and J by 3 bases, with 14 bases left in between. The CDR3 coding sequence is TGTGCCAGCTCCGGGGGGGGCGCCGACTATGGCTACACCTTC. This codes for CASSGGGADYGYTF. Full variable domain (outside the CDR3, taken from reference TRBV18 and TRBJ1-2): NAGVMQNPRHLVRRRGQEARLRCSPMKGHSHVYWYRQLPEEGLKFMVYLQKENIIDESGMPKERFSAEFPKEGPSILRIQQVVRGDSAAYFCASSGGGADYGYTFGSGTRLTVV.

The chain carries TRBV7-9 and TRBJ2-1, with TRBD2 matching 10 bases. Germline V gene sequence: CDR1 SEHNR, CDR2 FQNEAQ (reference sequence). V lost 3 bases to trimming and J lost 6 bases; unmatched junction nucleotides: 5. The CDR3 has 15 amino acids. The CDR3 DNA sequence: TGTGCCAGCAGCTTCCCCCTAGCGGGAGCCAATGAGCAGTTCTTC. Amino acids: CASSFPLAGANEQFF.

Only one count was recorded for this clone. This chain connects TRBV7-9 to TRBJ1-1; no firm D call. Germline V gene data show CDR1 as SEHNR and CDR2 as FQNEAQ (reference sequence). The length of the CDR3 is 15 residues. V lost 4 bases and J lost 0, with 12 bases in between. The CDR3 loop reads CASSSLLSMNTEAFF. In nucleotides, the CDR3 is TGTGCCAGCAGCTCACTACTGAGTATGAACACTGAAGCTTTCTTT.

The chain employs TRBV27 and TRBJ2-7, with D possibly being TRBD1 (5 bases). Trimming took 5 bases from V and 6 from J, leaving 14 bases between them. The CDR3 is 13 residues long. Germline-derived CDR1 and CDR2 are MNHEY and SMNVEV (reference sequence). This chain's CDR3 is CASSTLGASEQYF. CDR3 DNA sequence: TGTGCCAGCAGTACATTAGGGGCGAGCGAGCAGTACTTC.

The CDR3 protein is CASSLRQAGETQYF. The CDR3 nucleotides are TGTGCCAGCAGCCTTCGACAGGCTGGGGAGACCCAGTACTTC. The chain recombines TRBV7-8 with TRBJ2-5, with a tentative D call TRBD1 (6 bases). Per germline, CDR1 SGHVS and CDR2 FQNEAQ. Trimming took 5 bases from V and 5 from J, leaving 15 bases between them. The CDR3 has 14 residues.

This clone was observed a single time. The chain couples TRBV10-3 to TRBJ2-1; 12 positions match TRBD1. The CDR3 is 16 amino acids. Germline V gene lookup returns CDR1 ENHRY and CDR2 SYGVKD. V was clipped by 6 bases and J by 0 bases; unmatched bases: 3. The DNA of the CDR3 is TGTGCCATCAGGGGACAGGGGGCCAGCTCCTACAATGAGCAGTTCTTC. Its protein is CAIRGQGASSYNEQFF.

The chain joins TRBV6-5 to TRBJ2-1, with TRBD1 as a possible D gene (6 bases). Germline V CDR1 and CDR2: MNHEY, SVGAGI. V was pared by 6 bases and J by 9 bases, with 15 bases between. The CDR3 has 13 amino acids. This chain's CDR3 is CASSGRGLVEQFF. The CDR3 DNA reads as TGTGCCAGCAGCGGCAGGGGTTTAGTTGAGCAGTTCTTC.

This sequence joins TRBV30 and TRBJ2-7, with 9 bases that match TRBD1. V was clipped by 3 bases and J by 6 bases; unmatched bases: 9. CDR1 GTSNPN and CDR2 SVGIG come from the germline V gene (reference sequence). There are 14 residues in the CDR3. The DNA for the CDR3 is TGTGCCTGGAGACTGACAGGGGGTACGGCCGAGCAGTACTTC. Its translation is CAWRLTGGTAEQYF.

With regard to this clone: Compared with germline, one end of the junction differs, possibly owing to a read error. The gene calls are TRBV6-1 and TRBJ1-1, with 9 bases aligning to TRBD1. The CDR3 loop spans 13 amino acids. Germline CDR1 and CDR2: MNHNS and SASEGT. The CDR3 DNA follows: TGCGTGTCCCTGGGGACAGGGCTGGGGGAAGCTTTCTTT. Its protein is CVSLGTGLGEAFF.

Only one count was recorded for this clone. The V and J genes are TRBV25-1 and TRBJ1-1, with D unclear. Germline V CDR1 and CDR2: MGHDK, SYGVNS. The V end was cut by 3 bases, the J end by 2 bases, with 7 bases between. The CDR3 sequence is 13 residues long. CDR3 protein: CASSESVNTEAFF. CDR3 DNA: TGTGCCAGCAGTGAGTCTGTAAACACTGAAGCTTTCTTT.

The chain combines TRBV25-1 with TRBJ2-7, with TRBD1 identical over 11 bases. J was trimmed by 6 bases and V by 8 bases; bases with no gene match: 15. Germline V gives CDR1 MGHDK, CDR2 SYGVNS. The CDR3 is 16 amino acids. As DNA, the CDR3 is TGTGCCAGCCCTCCCGGGACAGGGGGTAGAGTGGGCGAGCAGTACTTC. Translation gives CASPPGTGGRVGEQYF.